This T cell receptor (beta chain) comes out of a study of blood T cell repertoires in COVID-19. At the level of the study: The samples span acute and convalescent COVID-19 from the United States, Italy and Spain. T cells, B-cell-depleted T cells, or PBMCs supplied cDNA or gDNA.

Recruited during active infection, patients (from Seattle) were subsequently followed longitudinally. There are 12 residues in the CDR3. Germline CDR1 reads SGHNT; CDR2 reads YENEEA. V was pared by 5 bases and J by 3 bases, with 4 bases between. As processed by the authors: Counts of nucleated cells, estimated from reference gene primer amplification, were obtained. The assay was immunoSEQ multiplex PCR, and TCRdb's table has in-frame clones only and misses some. That table gives V, J and clone size, and the DNA gave D and trimming. Of roughly 290,000 clones listed, approximately 85% are singletons. V gene TRBV11-3 combines with J gene TRBJ2-2, with D uncertain. The specimen sequenced was peripheral blood. This sequence originates from a human donor with COVID-19, enrolled during active disease. The donor label of this sample is uncertain. The CDR3 DNA follows: TGTGCCAGCAGCCGAGACACCGGGGAGCTGTTTTTT. It yields the protein CASSRDTGELFF.